This is a list of T cell receptor beta chains from one sample in a study of T cells expressing NK-cell markers. After re-calling the 5' RACE reads, TCRdb lists one entry per CDR3 protein, DNA absent. The listing contains 140,000 or so distinct CDR3 sequences. The sample comprised blood T cells: a sorted CD56 or NKG2C T cell subset, CD4+ or CD8+ T cells, or bulk PBMC T cells (not recorded which). The receptors come from a man between 18 and 29 years old in good health. CDR3s include the opening cysteine and the closing phenylalanine or tryptophan. Each record gives: V gene, J gene, CDR3 protein.

>TRBV12-3/TRBV12-4|TRBJ2-1
CASRGGPHNEQFF
>TRBV7-2|TRBJ1-2
CASSLSFLSGNYGYTF
>TRBV14|TRBJ2-3
CASSQEVVAGGTDTQYF
>TRBV10-3|TRBJ2-1
CAISESLGQQADEQFF
>TRBV6-2/TRBV6-3|TRBJ2-1
CASSYTTMDAEQFF
>TRBV4-1|TRBJ2-5
CASSQGVAGDGETQYF
>TRBV7-9|TRBJ2-1
CASSSGEQGGSEQFF
>TRBV30|TRBJ2-7
CACLPERSYEQYF
>TRBV7-3|TRBJ2-3
CASSSIAGGIGTDTQYF
>TRBV20-1|TRBJ2-1
CSARDFSLSHNEQFF
>TRBV19|TRBJ2-7
CASSFYTIGTGREQYF
>TRBV29-1|TRBJ1-1
CSVEDFVGTMNTEAFF
>TRBV4-3|TRBJ2-3
CASSQEGDFGDTQYF
>TRBV5-6|TRBJ1-5
CASSVRHNSNQPQHF
>TRBV7-8|TRBJ2-3
CASSSTGLAGITDTQYF
>TRBV20-1|TRBJ2-1
CSARDRGLPYNEQFF
>TRBV19|TRBJ1-1
CASSGQGWTEAFF
>TRBV12-3/TRBV12-4|TRBJ2-1
CASKTGTSGSFEQFF
>TRBV14|TRBJ1-2
CASSQEGVDGYTF
>TRBV5-1|TRBJ1-1
CASSLPGVEAFF